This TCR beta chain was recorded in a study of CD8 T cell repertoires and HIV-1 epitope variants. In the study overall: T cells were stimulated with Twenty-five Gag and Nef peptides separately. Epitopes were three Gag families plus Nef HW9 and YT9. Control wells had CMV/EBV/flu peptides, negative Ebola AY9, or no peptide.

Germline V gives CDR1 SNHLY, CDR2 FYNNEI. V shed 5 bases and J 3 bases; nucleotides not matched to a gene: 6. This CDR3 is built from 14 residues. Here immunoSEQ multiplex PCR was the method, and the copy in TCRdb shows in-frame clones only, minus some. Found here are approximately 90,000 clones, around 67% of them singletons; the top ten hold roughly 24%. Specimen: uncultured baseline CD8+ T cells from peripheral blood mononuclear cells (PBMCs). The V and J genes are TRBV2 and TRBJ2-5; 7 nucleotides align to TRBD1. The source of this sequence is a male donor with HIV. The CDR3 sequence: CASSLQGSKETQYF. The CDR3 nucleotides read TGTGCCAGCAGTTTACAGGGGTCGAAAGAGACCCAGTACTTC. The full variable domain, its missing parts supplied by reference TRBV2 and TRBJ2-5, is EPEVTQTPSHQVTQMGQEVILRCVPISNHLYFYWYRQILGQKVEFLVSFYNNEISEKSEIFDDQFSVERPDGSNFTLKIRSTKLEDSAMYFCASSLQGSKETQYFGPGTRLLVL.